The entry below gives a single T cell receptor beta chain sequence along with its context. What it recognizes is unknown. Libraries were prepared by immunoSEQ multiplex PCR; TCRdb keeps only in-frame clonotypes and omits some of them. This table has around 80,000 clones, about 79% appearing once. V trimming: 1 base; J trimming: 0 bases; junction bases outside the gene matches: 12. CDR3 length: 19 residues. Germline values: CDR1 MDHEN, CDR2 SYDVKM. The data stem from a study of radiotherapy plus CTLA-4 blockade in lung cancer. At the level of the study: Patients showed objective responses in about 20% of cases and disease control in roughly 31%.

Study results and limitations: Peripheral blood showed expansion of tumor-derived TCR clones after radiotherapy and ipilimumab.

This TCR derives from a human donor with non-small cell lung cancer whose response to radiotherapy plus ipilimumab could not be evaluated. Some clones in this sample may be carry-over from other donors' samples. The specimen comprised peripheral blood, sampled from a patient treated with radiotherapy plus ipilimumab. V is TRBV28 and J is TRBJ1-3; 7 bases line up with TRBD1. This CDR3 reads CASSLYPPRQGASGNTIYF. The CDR3 bases are TGTGCCAGCAGTTTATATCCCCCTCGACAGGGAGCCTCTGGAAACACCATATATTTT. The variable domain in full, with the rest retrieved from reference TRBV28 and TRBJ1-3, is DVKVTQSSRYLVKRTGEKVFLECVQDMDHENMFWYRQDPGLGLRLIYFSYDVKMKEKGDIPEGYSVSREKKERFSLILESASTNQTSMYLCASSLYPPRQGASGNTIYFGEGSWLTVV.